The T cell receptor (beta chain) described here comes from a study of early T cells in non-severe SARS-CoV-2 infection. One entry per CDR3 protein results from TCRdb running MiXCR on the 5' RACE reads. The sample carries about 30,000 distinct CDR3 sequences, 4.5% to 6% recorded once. Source material: whole blood. The clonotype originates from an adult who was a healthcare worker with PCR-confirmed SARS-CoV-2 infection or an uninfected control (not recorded which).

CDR3 bases: TGTGCCAGCAGCTTAGAAGGCCGGAATGGCTACACCTTC. Translated: CASSLEGRNGYTF. This sequence joins TRBV7-9 and TRBJ1-2; D gene uncertain. The length of the CDR3 is 13 residues. Trimming removed 1 base at V and 6 bases at J, with 9 bases between. Germline CDR1 and CDR2: SEHNR and FQNEAQ (reference sequence).